This passage covers 17 T cell receptor beta chains from one sample sequenced in a study of T cell responses to AZD1222 COVID-19 vaccine. Assay used: immunoSEQ multiplex PCR; TCRdb lists only in-frame clones, some missing. Among some 150,000 clones, 89% were seen once, and the ten largest hold about 4.8%. The sequencing here drew on peripheral blood, taken on day 0 of AZD1222 vaccination. These receptors originate from an adult in good health.

This clone has only a few counts. V is TRBV5-1 and J is TRBJ1-2; D remains ambiguous. V lost 1 base and J lost 6, with 10 bases in between. This CDR3 region has 13 residues. Germline CDR1 SGHRS, CDR2 YFSETQ. As DNA, the CDR3 is TGCGCCAGCAGCTTGACACTGGATGATGGCTACACCTTC. Protein: CASSLTLDDGYTF. The whole variable domain, remainder taken from reference TRBV5-1 and TRBJ1-2, is KAGVTQTPRYLIKTRGQQVTLSCSPISGHRSVSWYQQTPGQGLQFLFEYFSETQRNKGNFPGRFSGRQFSNSRSEMNVSTLELGDSALYLCASSLTLDDGYTFGSGTRLTVV.

The rearrangement joins TRBV3-1 (or the pseudogene TRBV3-2) to TRBJ2-3; D gene unclear. There are 17 residues in the CDR3. CDR1 is LGHDT and CDR2 is YNNKEL in the germline V gene (reference sequence). V lost 2 bases to trimming and J lost 7 bases, with 22 bases between them. In DNA form, the CDR3 reads TGTGCCAGCAGCCAATGGATCCCGGCCATTACCCCCAATACGCAGTATTTT. Amino acid sequence: CASSQWIPAITPNTQYF.

This chain uses TRBV5-1 with TRBJ1-2, with D possibly being TRBD1 (6 bases). Trimming shortened V by 3 bases and J by 6 bases, and 15 bases separated the two germline ends. Per the germline V gene, CDR1 is SGHRS and CDR2 is YFSETQ. This CDR3 is built from 14 residues. CDR3 loop: CASSSRGHRNGYTF. Written as DNA, the CDR3 is TGCGCCAGCAGCTCGAGGGGACATAGAAATGGCTACACCTTC.

The chain recombines TRBV30 with TRBJ2-7; possible D gene TRBD2, 7 bases. The CDR3 loop spans 13 amino acids. Germline CDR1 is GTSNPN and CDR2 is SVGIG (reference sequence). The V and J ends lost 5 bases and 0 bases respectively, with 11 bases between them. The CDR3 sequence is CAWRGASSYEQYF. CDR3 DNA sequence: TGTGCCTGGCGGGGGGCCAGCTCCTACGAGCAGTACTTC.

This chain links TRBV18 with TRBJ1-2; D is undetermined. Germline CDR1 KGHSH, CDR2 LQKENI. The ends were cut back, 6 bases at V and 3 bases at J, with 23 bases in the middle. CDR3 length: 17 residues. CDR3 protein: CASSLLRPVISYYGYTF. The CDR3 region has the DNA TGTGCCAGCTCCCTTTTAAGGCCGGTGATTTCCTACTATGGCTACACCTTC. Full variable domain (rest looked up from reference TRBV18 and TRBJ1-2): NAGVMQNPRHLVRRRGQEARLRCSPMKGHSHVYWYRQLPEEGLKFMVYLQKENIIDESGMPKERFSAEFPKEGPSILRIQQVVRGDSAAYFCASSLLRPVISYYGYTFGSGTRLTVV.

The chain is built from TRBV12-3 or TRBV12-4 and TRBJ1-1, with 7 bases identical to TRBD1. The CDR3 sequence is 13 residues long. V was pared by 2 bases and J by 7 bases, with 4 bases of the junction left unmatched. The CDR3 protein is CASSLPDRHEAFF. The DNA for the CDR3 is TGTGCCAGCAGTTTACCGGACAGGCATGAAGCTTTCTTT.

The genes are TRBV18 and TRBJ1-1; no clear D gene. The CDR3 spans 15 residues. Germline loops: CDR1 KGHSH, CDR2 LQKENI. The V gene lost 5 bases and the J gene lost 1 base, with 14 bases spanning the gap. CDR3 in amino acids: CASSLEVPQNTEAFF. In DNA form, the CDR3 reads TGTGCCAGCTCATTGGAGGTCCCCCAGAACACTGAAGCTTTCTTT.

The gene calls are TRBV5-1 and TRBJ1-4; D gene uncertain. Trimming took off 4 bases at V and 13 bases at J, with 14 bases between the two ends. CDR3 size: 12 residues. The germline gives CDR1 SGHRS, CDR2 YFSETQ. The CDR3 nucleotides are TGCGCCAGCAGCCTCGGTGGGGTAAGACTGTTTTTT. It codes for CASSLGGVRLFF.

The rearrangement joins TRBV20-1 to TRBJ2-5; D is perhaps TRBD2 (5 bases). CDR1 is DFQATT, CDR2 SNEGSKA, per germline (reference sequence). This CDR3 has 12 residues. V was cut by 3 bases and J by 4 bases, with 9 bases left in between. CDR3 coding DNA: TGCAGTGCTAGTGCTAGCACAGAGACCCAGTACTTC. It is translated as CSASASTETQYF.

The chain has TRBV4-1 and TRBJ2-3; 7 bases agree with TRBD2. Germline CDR1 is MGHRA and CDR2 is YSYEKL. The CDR3 loop spans 16 amino acids. With V trimmed by 0 bases and J by 3 bases, 6 bases remained unmatched. CDR3 residues: CASSQDHRGGTDTQYF. Here the CDR3 DNA reads TGCGCCAGCAGCCAAGACCACCGGGGAGGGACAGATACGCAGTATTTT.

This clone was recorded a few times. This sequence joins TRBV7-2 and TRBJ2-1; D gene ambiguous. CDR1 is SGHTA, CDR2 FQGNSA, per germline. The CDR3 has 13 residues. V gave up 3 bases and J gave up 7 bases, with 10 bases separating them. Written as DNA, the CDR3 is TGTGCCAGCAGCTTTTATATATCGAATGAGCAGTTCTTC. It translates to CASSFYISNEQFF.

The table lists this clone with a few counts. V gene TRBV20-1 combines with J gene TRBJ1-4; D may be TRBD1 (5 bases). Between the trimmed V and J ends, which lost 3 bases and 4 bases, there was a span of 18 bases. The CDR3 spans 16 residues. Germline values: CDR1 DFQATT, CDR2 SNEGSKA (reference sequence). The CDR3 sequence is CSASRREGAINEKLFF. The CDR3 region has the DNA TGCAGTGCTAGTAGGAGGGAAGGGGCGATTAATGAAAAACTGTTTTTT.

The chain combines TRBV27 with TRBJ1-6; tentative D call: TRBD1 (5 bases). Trimming took off 5 bases at V and 7 bases at J, with 9 bases between the two ends. Looked up from germline, CDR1 is MNHEY and CDR2 is SMNVEV (reference sequence). This CDR3 has 13 amino acids. CDR3: CASSPGLNSPLHF. CDR3 sequence (DNA): TGTGCCAGCAGTCCGGGACTGAATTCACCCCTCCACTTT.

The chain uses TRBV7-6 and TRBJ1-1; 7 nucleotides match TRBD1. J was trimmed by 2 bases and V by 5 bases; bases with no gene match: 8. CDR1 SGHVS and CDR2 FNYEAQ come from the germline V gene. The CDR3 totals 15 residues. The CDR3 DNA reads TGTGCCAGCAGCCTAGGACAGGCCTTCAACACTGAAGCTTTCTTT. This sequence encodes CASSLGQAFNTEAFF.

The J gene is TRBJ1-6, the V gene TRBV7-2; D gene ambiguous. The CDR3 spans 16 residues. Trimming left V 4 bases short and J 4 bases short, with 14 bases between. Germline lookup yields CDR1 SGHTA and CDR2 FQGNSA. The CDR3 is CASSSQVRAYNSPLHF. CDR3 nucleotides: TGTGCCAGCAGCTCGCAGGTCCGGGCTTATAATTCACCCCTCCACTTT.

The chain combines TRBV6-5 with TRBJ1-2, with TRBD1 as a possible D gene (5 bases). There are 13 residues in the CDR3. Deletions cut 6 bases from V and 8 bases from J, with 16 bases between. Germline V lookup: CDR1 MNHEY, CDR2 SVGAGI. CDR3 sequence reads: CASRPSTGPGYTF. CDR3 DNA sequence: TGTGCCAGCAGACCCTCAACAGGTCCCGGCTACACCTTC.

This clone appeared a single time. This chain connects TRBV30 to TRBJ1-5; maybe TRBD1 (5 bases). Germline-derived CDR1 and CDR2 are GTSNPN and SVGIG (reference sequence). V was trimmed by 0 bases and J by 4 bases, leaving 10 bases between them. The CDR3 is made up of 14 amino acids. The DNA for the CDR3 is TGTGCCTGGAGTGTAGGGGACGGTAATCAGCCCCAGCATTTT. This encodes CAWSVGDGNQPQHF.